The rows below give T cell receptor beta chains drawn from one sample of a study of cytomegalovirus exposure and HLA in healthy donors. The data were produced by immunoSEQ multiplex PCR, yet TCRdb's version contains in-frame clones alone and is incomplete. Here the sample spans approximately 140,000 clones, 75% to 80% being singletons. Material for sequencing was PBMCs. All receptors derive from a female donor in good health and CMV-seronegative. The CDR3 runs from the conserved cysteine through the conserved F or W. Each record gives: J gene, V gene, clone size, CDR3 protein. Size is omitted from some rows. Given values are once, few, many or a class for expanded clones.

TRBJ1-1 TRBV27 few CASSGQNTEAFF
TRBJ2-5 TRBV10-2 - CASIGRGKGQETQYF
TRBJ2-7 TRBV28 - CASSLVPRDRGLDEQYF
TRBJ2-1 TRBV27 - CASSLRTGGGLGSYNEQFF
TRBJ1-5 TRBV10-3 - CAISDPDRGEGNQPQHF
TRBJ2-3 TRBV27 - CASSSQGAMSTDTQYF
TRBJ2-2 TRBV6-6 - CASRSDSNTGELFF
TRBJ2-7 TRBV30 - CAWRGQGTSYEQYF
TRBJ2-7 TRBV7-6 few CASSFGGRGGPSYEQYF
TRBJ1-5 TRBV7-9 - CSSSLGGDGQPQHF
TRBJ2-3 TRBV27 - CASMRTGWSDTQYF
TRBJ1-1 TRBV29-1 few CSGQNTEAFF
TRBJ1-4 TRBV19 - CASSIGILRELFF
TRBJ2-2 TRBV19 - CASSIAGGPGELFF
TRBJ2-1 TRBV2 - CASSELSALYNEQFF
TRBJ1-1 TRBV19 once CASSIIQGGEAFF
TRBJ1-5 TRBV18 - CASSPSGQGDNQPQHF